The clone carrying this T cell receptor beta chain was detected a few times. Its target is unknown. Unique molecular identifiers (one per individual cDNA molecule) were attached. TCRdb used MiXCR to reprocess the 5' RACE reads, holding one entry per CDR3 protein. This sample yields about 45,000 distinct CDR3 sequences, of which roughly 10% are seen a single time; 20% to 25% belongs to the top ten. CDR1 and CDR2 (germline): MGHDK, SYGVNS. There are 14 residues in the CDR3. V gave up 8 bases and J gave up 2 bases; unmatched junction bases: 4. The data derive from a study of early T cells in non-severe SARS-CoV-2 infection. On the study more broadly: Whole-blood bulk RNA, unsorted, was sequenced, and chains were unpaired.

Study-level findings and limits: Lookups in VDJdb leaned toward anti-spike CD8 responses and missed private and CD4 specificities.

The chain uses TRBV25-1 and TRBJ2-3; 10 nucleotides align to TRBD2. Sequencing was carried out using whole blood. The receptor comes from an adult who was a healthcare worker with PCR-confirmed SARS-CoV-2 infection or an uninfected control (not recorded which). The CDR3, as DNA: TGTGCCAGCCAGCGGGAGGGGAACACAGATACGCAGTATTTT. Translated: CASQREGNTDTQYF.